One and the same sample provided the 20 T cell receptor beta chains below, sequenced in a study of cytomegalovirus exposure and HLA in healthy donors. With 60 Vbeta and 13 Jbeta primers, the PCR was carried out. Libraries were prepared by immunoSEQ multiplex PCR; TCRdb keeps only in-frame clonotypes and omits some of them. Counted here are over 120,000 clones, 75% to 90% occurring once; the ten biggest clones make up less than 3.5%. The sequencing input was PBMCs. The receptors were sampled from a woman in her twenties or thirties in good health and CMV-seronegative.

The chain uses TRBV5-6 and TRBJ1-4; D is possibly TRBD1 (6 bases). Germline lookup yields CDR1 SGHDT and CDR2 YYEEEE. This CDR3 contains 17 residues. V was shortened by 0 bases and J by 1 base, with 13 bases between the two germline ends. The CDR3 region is CASSLEVGAVTNEKLFF. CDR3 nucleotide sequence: TGTGCCAGCAGCTTGGAGGTGGGGGCGGTAACTAATGAAAAACTGTTTTTT.

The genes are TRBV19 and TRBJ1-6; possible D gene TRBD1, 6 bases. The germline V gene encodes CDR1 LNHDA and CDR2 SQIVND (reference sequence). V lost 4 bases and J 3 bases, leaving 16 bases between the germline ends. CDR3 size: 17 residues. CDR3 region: CASSNQDRRDYNSPLHF. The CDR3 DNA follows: TGTGCCAGTAGTAACCAAGACAGGAGAGACTATAATTCACCCCTCCACTTT.

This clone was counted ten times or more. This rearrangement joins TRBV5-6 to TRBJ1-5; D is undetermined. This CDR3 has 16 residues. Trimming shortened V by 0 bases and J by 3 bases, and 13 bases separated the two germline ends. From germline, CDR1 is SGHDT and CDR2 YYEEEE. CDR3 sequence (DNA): TGTGCCAGCAGCTTGGCAGCGAACCCCCTCAATCAGCCCCAGCATTTT. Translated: CASSLAANPLNQPQHF.

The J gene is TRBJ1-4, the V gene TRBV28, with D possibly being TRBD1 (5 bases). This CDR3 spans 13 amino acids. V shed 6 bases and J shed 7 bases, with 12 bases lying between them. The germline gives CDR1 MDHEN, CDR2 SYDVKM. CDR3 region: CASSRDSFEKLFF. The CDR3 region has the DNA TGTGCCAGCAGCCGTGACAGTTTTGAAAAACTGTTTTTT. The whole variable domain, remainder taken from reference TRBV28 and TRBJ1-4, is DVKVTQSSRYLVKRTGEKVFLECVQDMDHENMFWYRQDPGLGLRLIYFSYDVKMKEKGDIPEGYSVSREKKERFSLILESASTNQTSMYLCASSRDSFEKLFFGSGTQLSVL.

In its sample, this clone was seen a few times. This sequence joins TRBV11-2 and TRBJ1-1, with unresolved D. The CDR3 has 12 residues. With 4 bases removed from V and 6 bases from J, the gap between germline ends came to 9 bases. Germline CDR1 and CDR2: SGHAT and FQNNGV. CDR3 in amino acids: CASSSRRSEAFF. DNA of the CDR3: TGTGCCAGCAGCTCCCGGAGGTCTGAAGCTTTCTTT.

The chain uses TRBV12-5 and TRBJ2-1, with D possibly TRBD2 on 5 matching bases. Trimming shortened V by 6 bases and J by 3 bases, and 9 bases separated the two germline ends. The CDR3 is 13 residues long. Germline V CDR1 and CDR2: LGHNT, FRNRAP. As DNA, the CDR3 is TGTGCTAGTGGAGAGGGAGTCTACAATGAGCAGTTCTTC. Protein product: CASGEGVYNEQFF.

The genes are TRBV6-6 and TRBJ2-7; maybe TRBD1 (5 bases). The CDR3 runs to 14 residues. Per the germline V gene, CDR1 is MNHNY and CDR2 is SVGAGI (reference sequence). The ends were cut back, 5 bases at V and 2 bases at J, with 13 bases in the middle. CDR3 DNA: TGTGCCAGCAGTCTATCCCAGGGCACCTACGAGCAGTACTTC. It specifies CASSLSQGTYEQYF.

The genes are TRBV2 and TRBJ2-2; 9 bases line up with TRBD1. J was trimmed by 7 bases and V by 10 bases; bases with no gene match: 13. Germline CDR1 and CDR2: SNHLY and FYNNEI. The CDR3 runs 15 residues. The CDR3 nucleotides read TGTGCCACCAGGGGGGGACAGGGCTTAGGCGGGGAGCTGTTTTTT. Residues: CATRGGQGLGGELFF.

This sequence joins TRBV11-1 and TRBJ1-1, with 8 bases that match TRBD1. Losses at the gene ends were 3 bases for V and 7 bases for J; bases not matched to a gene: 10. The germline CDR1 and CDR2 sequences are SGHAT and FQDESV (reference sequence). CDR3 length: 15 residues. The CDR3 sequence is CASSLAGQGFVEAFF. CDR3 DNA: TGTGCCAGCAGCTTGGCTGGACAGGGATTTGTTGAAGCTTTCTTT.

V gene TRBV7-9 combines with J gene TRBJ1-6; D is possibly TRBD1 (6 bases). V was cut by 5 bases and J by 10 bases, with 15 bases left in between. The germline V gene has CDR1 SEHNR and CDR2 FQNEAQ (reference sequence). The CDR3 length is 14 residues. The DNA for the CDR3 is TGTGCCAGCAGCACCGGCGGGGGGCGGTCACCCCTCCACTTT. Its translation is CASSTGGGRSPLHF.

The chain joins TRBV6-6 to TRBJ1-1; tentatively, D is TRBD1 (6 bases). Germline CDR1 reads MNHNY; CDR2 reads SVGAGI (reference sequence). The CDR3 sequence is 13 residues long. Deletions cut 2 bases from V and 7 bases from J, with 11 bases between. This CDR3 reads CASSYVQDSEAFF. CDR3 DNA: TGTGCCAGCAGTTACGTGCAGGACAGTGAAGCTTTCTTT.

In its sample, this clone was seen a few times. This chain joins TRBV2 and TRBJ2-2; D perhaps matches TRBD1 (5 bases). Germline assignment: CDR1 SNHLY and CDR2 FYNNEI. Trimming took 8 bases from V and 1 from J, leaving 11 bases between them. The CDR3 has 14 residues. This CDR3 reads CASRQGLNTGELFF. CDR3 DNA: TGTGCCAGCCGGCAGGGCCTGAACACCGGGGAGCTGTTTTTT.

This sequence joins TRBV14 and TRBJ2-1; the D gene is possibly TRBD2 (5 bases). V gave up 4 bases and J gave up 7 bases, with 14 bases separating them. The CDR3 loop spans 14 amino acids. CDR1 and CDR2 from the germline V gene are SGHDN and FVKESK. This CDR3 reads CASSPTRGRNEQFF. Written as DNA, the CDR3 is TGTGCCAGCAGCCCGACGCGAGGGCGGAATGAGCAGTTCTTC. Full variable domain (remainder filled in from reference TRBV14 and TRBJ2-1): EAGVTQFPSHSVIEKGQTVTLRCDPISGHDNLYWYRRVMGKEIKFLLHFVKESKQDESGMPNNRFLAERTGGTYSTLKVQPAELEDSGVYFCASSPTRGRNEQFFGPGTRLTVL.

CDR3 in DNA: TGTGCCAGCAGCCGGGGACAGGGGGGCGGCAATCAGCCCCAGCATTTT. Its protein is CASSRGQGGGNQPQHF. V gene TRBV28 combines with J gene TRBJ1-5; TRBD1 aligns across 11 bases. V gave up 6 bases and J gave up 2 bases; unmatched junction bases: 6. CDR1 is MDHEN, CDR2 SYDVKM, per germline. This CDR3 is built from 16 residues.

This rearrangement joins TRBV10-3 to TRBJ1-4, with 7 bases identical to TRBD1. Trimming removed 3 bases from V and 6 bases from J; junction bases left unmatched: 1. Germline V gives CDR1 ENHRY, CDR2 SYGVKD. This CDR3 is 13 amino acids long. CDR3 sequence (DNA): TGTGCCATCAGTGACAGGGGGTATGAAAAACTGTTTTTT. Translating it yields CAISDRGYEKLFF.

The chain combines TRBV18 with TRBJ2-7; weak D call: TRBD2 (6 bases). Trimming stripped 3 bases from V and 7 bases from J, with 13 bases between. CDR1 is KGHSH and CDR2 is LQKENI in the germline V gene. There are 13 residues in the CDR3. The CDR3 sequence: CASSPQGLREQYF. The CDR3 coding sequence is TGTGCCAGCTCACCTCAAGGACTACGGGAGCAGTACTTC.

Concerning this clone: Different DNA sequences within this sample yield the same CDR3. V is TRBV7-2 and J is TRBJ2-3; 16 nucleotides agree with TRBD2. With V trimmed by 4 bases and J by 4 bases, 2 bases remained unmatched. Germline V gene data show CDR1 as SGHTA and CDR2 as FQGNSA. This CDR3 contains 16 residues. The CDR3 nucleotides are TGTGCCAGCAGCTCGGGACTAGCGGGAGGGTCAGATACGCAGTATTTT. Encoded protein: CASSSGLAGGSDTQYF.

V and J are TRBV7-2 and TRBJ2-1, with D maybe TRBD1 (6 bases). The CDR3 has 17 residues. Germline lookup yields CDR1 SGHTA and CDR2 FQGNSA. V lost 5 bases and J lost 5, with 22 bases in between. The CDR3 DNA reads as TGTGCCAGCAGCCCCCCCGGACAGTATGAACTAGACAATGAGCAGTTCTTC. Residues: CASSPPGQYELDNEQFF. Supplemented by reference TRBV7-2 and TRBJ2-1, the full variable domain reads GAGVSQSPSNKVTEKGKDVELRCDPISGHTALYWYRQSLGQGLEFLIYFQGNSAPDKSGLPSDRFSAERTGGSVSTLTIQRTQQEDSAVYLCASSPPGQYELDNEQFFGPGTRLTVL.

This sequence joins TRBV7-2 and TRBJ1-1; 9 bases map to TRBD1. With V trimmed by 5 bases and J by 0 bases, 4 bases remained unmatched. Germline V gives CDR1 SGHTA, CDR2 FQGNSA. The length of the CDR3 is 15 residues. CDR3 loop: CASSPGTGMNTEAFF. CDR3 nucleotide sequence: TGTGCCAGCAGCCCGGGGACAGGGATGAACACTGAAGCTTTCTTT.

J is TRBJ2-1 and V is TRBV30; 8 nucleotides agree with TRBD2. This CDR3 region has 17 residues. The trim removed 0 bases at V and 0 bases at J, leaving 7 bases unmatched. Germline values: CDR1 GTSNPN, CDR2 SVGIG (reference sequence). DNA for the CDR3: TGTGCCTGGAGTGTACGAGCGGGGGTAAGCTCCTACAATGAGCAGTTCTTC. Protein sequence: CAWSVRAGVSSYNEQFF.